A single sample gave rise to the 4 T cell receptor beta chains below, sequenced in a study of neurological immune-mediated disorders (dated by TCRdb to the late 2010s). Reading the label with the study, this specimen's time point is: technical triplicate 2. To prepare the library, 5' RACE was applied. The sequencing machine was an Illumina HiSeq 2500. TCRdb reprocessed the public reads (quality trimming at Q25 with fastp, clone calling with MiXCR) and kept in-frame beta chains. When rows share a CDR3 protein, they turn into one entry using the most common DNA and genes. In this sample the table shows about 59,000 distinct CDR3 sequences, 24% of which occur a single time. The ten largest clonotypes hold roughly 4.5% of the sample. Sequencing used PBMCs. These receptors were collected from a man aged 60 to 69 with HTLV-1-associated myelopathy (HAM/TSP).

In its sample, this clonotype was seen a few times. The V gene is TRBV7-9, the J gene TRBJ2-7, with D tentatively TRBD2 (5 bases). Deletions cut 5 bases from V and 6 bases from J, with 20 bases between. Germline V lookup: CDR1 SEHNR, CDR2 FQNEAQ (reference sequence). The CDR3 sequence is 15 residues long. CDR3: CASSPSSVAIGEQYF. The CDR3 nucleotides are TGTGCCAGCAGCCCTAGTTCCGTAGCGATCGGCGAGCAGTACTTC.

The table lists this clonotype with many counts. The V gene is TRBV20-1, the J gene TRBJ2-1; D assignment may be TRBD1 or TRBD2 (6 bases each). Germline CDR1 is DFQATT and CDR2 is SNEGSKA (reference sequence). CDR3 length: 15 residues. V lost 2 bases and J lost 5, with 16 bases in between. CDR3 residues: CSARKGDSGNNEQFF. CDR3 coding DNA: TGCAGTGCTAGAAAGGGGGATAGCGGCAACAATGAGCAGTTCTTC.

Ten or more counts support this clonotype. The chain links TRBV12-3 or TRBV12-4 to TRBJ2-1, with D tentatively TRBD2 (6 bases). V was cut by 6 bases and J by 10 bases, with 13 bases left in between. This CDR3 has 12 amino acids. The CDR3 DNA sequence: TGTGCCAGCAGGCTGACTAGTACGGAGCAGTTCTTC. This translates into CASRLTSTEQFF.

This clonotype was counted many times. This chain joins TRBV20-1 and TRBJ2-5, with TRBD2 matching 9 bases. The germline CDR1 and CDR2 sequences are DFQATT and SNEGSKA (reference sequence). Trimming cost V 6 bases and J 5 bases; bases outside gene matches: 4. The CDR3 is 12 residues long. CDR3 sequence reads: CSASGLAETQYF. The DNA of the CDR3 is TGCAGTGCCTCAGGACTAGCGGAGACCCAGTACTTC.